A single sample is the source of the 9 T cell receptor beta chains below, sequenced in a study of blood T cell repertoires in COVID-19. Libraries were prepared by immunoSEQ multiplex PCR; TCRdb keeps only in-frame clonotypes and omits some of them. The sample has approximately 280,000 clones; about nine tenths are singletons. The sequencing sample was made of peripheral blood. These receptors were obtained from a man aged 45-65 years with acute or convalescent COVID-19.

This chain connects TRBV6-1 to TRBJ1-1; D is unclear. The CDR3 is 13 amino acids. Germline CDR1 reads MNHNS; CDR2 reads SASEGT. The V end was cut by 3 bases, the J end by 5 bases, with 10 bases between. The CDR3 spells CASSERVSTEAFF. CDR3 in DNA: TGTGCCAGCAGTGAGCGGGTTTCGACTGAAGCTTTCTTT.

This clone was recorded a few times. This chain uses TRBV6-5 with TRBJ2-6; 7 nucleotides align to TRBD1. The trim removed 6 bases at V and 0 bases at J, leaving 2 bases unmatched. The CDR3 consists of 15 residues. Germline CDR1 MNHEY, CDR2 SVGAGI. The CDR3 nucleotides are TGTGCCAGCAGAGCAGGGGGCTCTGGGGCCAACGTCCTGACTTTC. This encodes CASRAGGSGANVLTF.

The chain uses TRBV15 and TRBJ1-5; D is ambiguous. Germline V CDR1 and CDR2: LNHNV, YYDKDF (reference sequence). The CDR3 extends over 15 amino acids. V was shortened by 0 bases and J by 7 bases, with 13 bases between the two germline ends. CDR3 residues: CATSRDRGQRQPQHF. The DNA of the CDR3 is TGTGCCACCAGCAGAGATCGAGGTCAACGACAGCCCCAGCATTTT.

The chain joins TRBV9 to TRBJ2-5; weak D call: TRBD2 (7 bases). Germline CDR1 SGDLS, CDR2 YYNGEE. CDR3 length: 16 residues. The V end was cut by 4 bases, the J end by 4 bases, with 20 bases between. CDR3 protein: CASSRRGGASAETQYF. The CDR3 region has the DNA TGTGCCAGCAGCAGGAGGGGGGGAGCTTCCGCAGAGACCCAGTACTTC.

V gene TRBV13 combines with J gene TRBJ1-3; TRBD1 matches at 7 bases. CDR1 and CDR2 from the germline V gene are PRHDT and FYEKMQ (reference sequence). The CDR3 extends over 14 amino acids. Trimming at V came to 6 bases and at J to 0 bases, leaving 2 bases not matched to a gene. The DNA of the CDR3 is TGTGCCAGCAGGAGGGGGCTCTCTGGAAACACCATATATTTT. It specifies CASRRGLSGNTIYF. Together with reference TRBV13 and TRBJ1-3, the CDR3 gives the full variable domain: AAGVIQSPRHLIKEKRETATLKCYPIPRHDTVYWYQQGPGQDPQFLISFYEKMQSDKGSIPDRFSAQQFSDYHSELNMSSLELGDSALYFCASRRGLSGNTIYFGEGSWLTVV.

This chain joins TRBV5-1 and TRBJ1-3; perhaps TRBD1 as D (6 bases). The CDR3 is 17 amino acids. Germline CDR1 reads SGHRS; CDR2 reads YFSETQ. Deletions cut 2 bases from V and 1 base from J, with 16 bases between. DNA of the CDR3: TGCGCCAGCAGCTTATACAGGGCCCTGGGGTCTGGAAACACCATATATTTT. The encoded protein is CASSLYRALGSGNTIYF.

The chain recombines TRBV11-1 with TRBJ1-1; 8 nucleotides align to TRBD1. The J segment lost 5 bases and the V segment lost 0 bases, leaving 2 bases of the junction unmatched. Germline CDR1 is SGHAT and CDR2 is FQDESV (reference sequence). The CDR3 consists of 14 residues. The CDR3 DNA follows: TGTGCCAGCAGCTTAGCACAGGGGGGGACTGAAGCTTTCTTT. Residues: CASSLAQGGTEAFF.

The chain carries TRBV11-1 and TRBJ2-5; maybe TRBD2 (6 bases). There are 16 residues in the CDR3. With 1 base removed from V and 2 bases from J, the gap between germline ends came to 14 bases. The germline V gene encodes CDR1 SGHAT and CDR2 FQDESV (reference sequence). CDR3 bases: TGTGCCAGCAGCTTAGACTCCAGCGGGCTACAAGAGACCCAGTACTTC. Residues: CASSLDSSGLQETQYF. Using reference TRBV11-1 and TRBJ2-5 for the parts outside the CDR3, the full variable domain is EAEVAQSPRYKITEKSQAVAFWCDPISGHATLYWYRQILGQGPELLVQFQDESVVDDSQLPKDRFSAERLKGVDSTLKIQPAELGDSAMYLCASSLDSSGLQETQYFGPGTRLLVL.

The rearrangement links TRBV30 to TRBJ2-3; 7 bases line up with TRBD2. Germline lookup yields CDR1 GTSNPN and CDR2 SVGIG (reference sequence). The J segment lost 2 bases and the V segment lost 7 bases, leaving 9 bases of the junction unmatched. The CDR3 spans 14 residues. The CDR3 is CAFGTILPTDTQYF. The CDR3, as DNA: TGTGCCTTCGGGACTATCCTACCCACAGATACGCAGTATTTT.